The 23 T cell receptor beta chains given below trace back to one sample, sequenced in a study of shared clonotypes between healthy human individuals. Assay used: immunoSEQ multiplex PCR; TCRdb lists only in-frame clones, some missing. This sample has 2 million or so clones, with roughly 94% found just once. As defined, naive CD8 cells were CD45RO-negative and positively selected for CCR7, with terminally differentiated effector memory CD45RA+ cells excluded. Sequencing was done on a sample of naive CD8+ T cells sorted from blood. The receptors originated from a young man in good health.

The V gene is TRBV6-5, the J gene TRBJ1-1; D is ambiguous. The CDR3 extends over 13 amino acids. The germline gives CDR1 MNHEY, CDR2 SVGAGI. V was trimmed by 2 bases and J by 8 bases, leaving 12 bases between them. CDR3: CASSYPGSGEAFF. The CDR3 region has the DNA TGTGCCAGCAGTTACCCCGGAAGCGGAGAAGCTTTCTTT.

This chain connects TRBV5-4 to TRBJ2-5; 8 bases fit TRBD2. The J call may be faulty, since TRBJ2-7 better matches the DNA end. CDR1 is SGHNT, CDR2 YYREEE, per germline (reference sequence). The CDR3 spans 14 residues. This CDR3 reads CASSLEGTSYEQYF. In DNA, the CDR3 is TGTGCCAGCAGCTTGGAAGGGACTAGCTACGAGCAGTACTTC.

Written as DNA, the CDR3 is TGCGCCAGCAGCCAGGGACAGGGGAGGCTAGAGACCCAGTACTTC. Protein sequence: CASSQGQGRLETQYF. V and J are TRBV5-1 and TRBJ2-5, with TRBD1 matching over 10 bases. This CDR3 has 15 amino acids. The germline V gene has CDR1 SGHRS and CDR2 YFSETQ. The ends lost 4 bases at V and 4 bases at J; junction bases unmatched: 7.

This clone was counted a single time. The genes are TRBV5-4 and TRBJ2-5; 8 bases line up with TRBD2. Per germline, CDR1 SGHNT and CDR2 YYREEE (reference sequence). This CDR3 region has 14 residues. With 1 base clipped from V and 5 bases from J, the junction kept 4 bases outside the gene matches. Here the CDR3 reads CASSLRGGRETQYF. The CDR3 DNA reads as TGTGCCAGCAGCTTGCGGGGGGGCCGGGAGACCCAGTACTTC.

The rearrangement joins TRBV6-6 to TRBJ2-5; maybe TRBD2 (7 bases). The CDR3 extends over 15 amino acids. V was cut by 0 bases and J by 5 bases, with 13 bases left in between. CDR1 and CDR2 from the germline V gene are MNHNY and SVGAGI (reference sequence). CDR3 sequence: CASSYSRGGWETQYF. For the CDR3, the DNA is TGTGCCAGCAGTTACTCTAGGGGGGGCTGGGAGACCCAGTACTTC.

J is TRBJ2-1 and V is TRBV25-1; a weak D match, TRBD2 (5 bases). CDR3 length: 16 residues. The V gene's germline CDR1 is MGHDK and CDR2 SYGVNS. Trimming took 2 bases from V and 0 from J, leaving 11 bases between them. The CDR3 sequence is CASSEPGSSSYNEQFF. DNA of the CDR3: TGTGCCAGCAGTGAACCGGGAAGCAGCTCCTACAATGAGCAGTTCTTC. Looking up the rest from reference TRBV25-1 and TRBJ2-1 gives the full variable domain: EADIYQTPRYLVIGTGKKITLECSQTMGHDKMYWYQQDPGMELHLIHYSYGVNSTEKGDLSSESTVSRIRTEHFPLTLESARPSHTSQYLCASSEPGSSSYNEQFFGPGTRLTVL.

The J gene is TRBJ1-2, the V gene TRBV4-1; the match to TRBD1 covers 8 bases. Germline CDR1 MGHRA, CDR2 YSYEKL. Trimming cost V 4 bases and J 5 bases; bases outside gene matches: 9. This CDR3 region has 15 residues. CDR3 DNA sequence: TGCGCCAGCAGCCCAAAGGGGACAGGTTTATATGGCTACACCTTC. It is translated as CASSPKGTGLYGYTF.

The chain employs TRBV30 and TRBJ2-1; TRBD2 aligns across 12 bases. V gave up 5 bases and J gave up 4 bases; unmatched junction bases: 3. The CDR3 is 14 amino acids. CDR1 and CDR2 from the germline V gene are GTSNPN and SVGIG (reference sequence). The CDR3 here is CAWGGLAGYNEQFF. The CDR3 DNA reads TGTGCCTGGGGAGGACTAGCGGGATACAATGAGCAGTTCTTC.

The V call is TRBV9, the J call TRBJ2-1; 12 bases line up with TRBD2. The germline gives CDR1 SGDLS, CDR2 YYNGEE. CDR3 length: 17 residues. J lost 6 bases, V lost 4 bases, and 11 bases had no gene match. In nucleotides, the CDR3 is TGTGCCAGCAGCCCCCGAGAGACTAGCGGGAGAACCAATGAGCAGTTCTTC. The encoded protein is CASSPRETSGRTNEQFF.

DNA of the CDR3: TGTGCCAGCAGTTTGTGGGGACCTGGGGACAATGAGCAGTTCTTC. As protein: CASSLWGPGDNEQFF. This chain uses TRBV27 with TRBJ2-1; D is tentatively TRBD1 or TRBD2 (5 bases each). In germline, CDR1 is MNHEY, CDR2 SMNVEV (reference sequence). The germline V and J ends were trimmed by 3 bases and 5 bases, with 14 bases remaining between them. This CDR3 contains 15 residues.

The rearrangement links TRBV19 to TRBJ1-5, with D possibly matching TRBD1 (5 bases). The V gene's germline CDR1 is LNHDA and CDR2 SQIVND (reference sequence). The CDR3 is 17 residues long. Deletions cut 4 bases from V and 1 base from J, with 17 bases between. CDR3 bases: TGTGCCAGTAGTAATGACCTAGGGGTACTGAGCAATCAGCCCCAGCATTTT. It codes for CASSNDLGVLSNQPQHF.

This chain uses TRBV5-6 with TRBJ2-5; D ambiguous. Germline CDR1 is SGHDT and CDR2 is YYEEEE. There are 13 residues in the CDR3. V lost 4 bases and J 5 bases, leaving 12 bases between the germline ends. The CDR3 nucleotides read TGTGCCAGCAGCATGACTTCTGGGGAGACCCAGTACTTC. As protein: CASSMTSGETQYF.

The chain is built from TRBV7-9 and TRBJ2-7; 8 nucleotides match TRBD1. J gave up 7 bases and V 8 bases, and 7 bases lay outside the gene matches. This CDR3 contains 12 residues. Germline V lookup: CDR1 SEHNR, CDR2 FQNEAQ (reference sequence). CDR3 residues: CASGQGSREQYF. For the CDR3, the DNA is TGTGCCAGCGGACAGGGCTCTCGGGAGCAGTACTTC.

The rearrangement links TRBV11-2 to TRBJ1-1, with a weak D call TRBD1 (5 bases). V shed 1 base and J shed 4 bases, with 7 bases lying between them. From germline, CDR1 is SGHAT and CDR2 FQNNGV. CDR3 size: 13 residues. The CDR3 DNA reads as TGTGCCAGCAGCTTAGGACAGAGCACTGAAGCTTTCTTT. It encodes CASSLGQSTEAFF.

The CDR3 loop is CASSEGQGVIWVQFF. CDR3 coding DNA: TGTGCCAGCAGTGAAGGCCAGGGGGTGATTTGGGTGCAGTTCTTC. V gene TRBV6-1 combines with J gene TRBJ2-1, with 7 bases identical to TRBD1. The germline CDR1 and CDR2 sequences are MNHNS and SASEGT. The CDR3 covers 15 residues. J was trimmed by 12 bases and V by 1 base; bases with no gene match: 12.

The CDR3 DNA follows: TGCGCCAGCAGTGAGGGGACAGGGCCCGAAGCTTTCTTT. Protein sequence: CASSEGTGPEAFF. The rearrangement uses TRBV10-1 and TRBJ1-1; 9 nucleotides match TRBD1. V gave up 2 bases and J gave up 8 bases; unmatched junction bases: 3. Germline CDR1 WNHNN, CDR2 SYGVQD (reference sequence). This CDR3 has 13 amino acids.

On this clone itself: Other DNA sequences in the sample encode the same CDR3. The chain links TRBV6-5 to TRBJ2-1; D not resolved. The CDR3 sequence is 16 residues long. Trimming removed 0 bases from V and 2 bases from J, with 11 bases in between. The germline CDR1 and CDR2 sequences are MNHEY and SVGAGI. The CDR3 is CASSYSIGGAYNEQFF. In nucleotides, the CDR3 is TGTGCCAGCAGTTACTCGATAGGCGGTGCCTACAATGAGCAGTTCTTC.

Here the CDR3 reads CASSLTRGSLEQYF. In nucleotides, the CDR3 is TGTGCCAGCAGTCTAACGCGAGGGTCTCTCGAGCAGTACTTC. The rearrangement links TRBV28 to TRBJ2-7; weak D call: TRBD2 (5 bases). V lost 5 bases and J lost 6, with 17 bases in between. CDR3 length equals 14 residues. Germline values: CDR1 MDHEN, CDR2 SYDVKM.

The rearrangement uses TRBV4-3 and TRBJ2-3; 14 bases line up with TRBD2. The CDR3 sequence is 16 residues long. The junction had 3 bases not matched to a gene; V was cut back by 4 bases and J by 3 bases. In germline, CDR1 is LGHNA, CDR2 YSLEER. CDR3 in DNA: TGCGCCAGCAGCCGACTAGCGGGAGGGCTGACAGATACGCAGTATTTT. Its translation is CASSRLAGGLTDTQYF.

V is TRBV29-1 and J is TRBJ2-1, with 8 bases fitting TRBD2. V trimming: 3 bases; J trimming: 4 bases; junction bases outside the gene matches: 5. CDR3 length: 14 amino acids. CDR1 and CDR2 (germline): SQVTM, ANQGSEA. CDR3 in DNA: TGCAGCGTTGACGGACTAGCCCTATACAATGAGCAGTTCTTC. Protein sequence: CSVDGLALYNEQFF.

The V call is TRBV6-5, the J call TRBJ2-1; 8 nucleotides agree with TRBD2. This CDR3 is 15 amino acids long. V dropped 6 bases and J dropped 6; count of bases not matched to a gene: 10. CDR1 is MNHEY and CDR2 is SVGAGI in the germline V gene. The CDR3 coding sequence is TGTGCCAGCAGGCCCGATGGCCTAGCGGGCAATGAGCAGTTCTTC. This sequence encodes CASRPDGLAGNEQFF.

The genes are TRBV6-1 and TRBJ1-4; 12 bases are a match to TRBD1. Unmatched junction bases numbered 4, after V lost 6 bases and J lost 8 bases. The CDR3 extends over 14 amino acids. CDR1 MNHNS and CDR2 SASEGT come from the germline V gene. The CDR3 sequence is CASRGQGAGEKLFF. For the CDR3, the DNA is TGTGCCAGCAGGGGACAGGGGGCAGGGGAAAAACTGTTTTTT.

The genes are TRBV6-4 and TRBJ2-7; 12 bases align to TRBD1. Trimming took 6 bases from V and 3 from J; bases not matched to a gene: 6. The CDR3 runs 15 residues. The germline V gene encodes CDR1 MRHNA and CDR2 SNTAGT. The CDR3: CASRSGQGAFYEQYF. The CDR3, as DNA: TGTGCCAGCAGATCGGGACAGGGGGCTTTCTACGAGCAGTACTTC.